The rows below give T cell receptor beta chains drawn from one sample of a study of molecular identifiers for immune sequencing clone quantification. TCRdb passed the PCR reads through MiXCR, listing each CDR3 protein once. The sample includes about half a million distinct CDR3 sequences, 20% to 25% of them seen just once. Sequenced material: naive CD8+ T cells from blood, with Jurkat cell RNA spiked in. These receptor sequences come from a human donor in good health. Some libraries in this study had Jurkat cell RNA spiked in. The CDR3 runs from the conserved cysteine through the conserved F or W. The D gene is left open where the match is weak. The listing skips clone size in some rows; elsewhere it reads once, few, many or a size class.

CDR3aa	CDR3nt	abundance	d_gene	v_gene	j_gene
CSAPRQERFDTQYF	TGCAGTGCCCCCCGGCAGGAGCGGTTCGATACGCAGTATTTT	many	NA	TRBV20-1	TRBJ2-3
CATSDLPGQGAGNTIYF	TGTGCCACCAGTGATTTGCCGGGACAGGGGGCTGGAAACACCATATATTTT	NA	TRBD1	TRBV24-1	TRBJ1-3
CATAGEFTDTQYF	TGTGCCACCGCAGGGGAGTTCACAGATACGCAGTATTTT	NA	NA	TRBV10-3	TRBJ2-3
CASSRPGLAGGPSTDTQYF	TGTGCCAGCAGCCGCCCCGGACTAGCGGGAGGCCCTAGCACAGATACGCAGTATTTT	NA	TRBD2	TRBV28	TRBJ2-3
CASSFLVADTQYF	TGTGCCAGCAGTTTTCTAGTAGCAGATACGCAGTATTTT	many	NA	TRBV27	TRBJ2-3
CSARDYRVPPLVQYF	TGCAGTGCTAGAGATTACAGGGTCCCGCCTCTTGTCCAGTACTTC	many	NA	TRBV20-1	TRBJ2-5
CASSPRDRQETQYF	TGTGCCAGCAGCCCCAGGGACCGACAAGAGACCCAGTACTTC	many	NA	TRBV7-2	TRBJ2-5
CASSLGVDMSYEQYF	TGCGCCAGCAGCTTGGGGGTGGACATGAGCTACGAGCAGTACTTC	NA	NA	TRBV5-1	TRBJ2-7
CASSVFEGNQPQHF	TGTGCCAGCAGTGTTTTCGAGGGAAACCAGCCCCAGCATTTT	few	NA	TRBV6-1	TRBJ1-5
CASSLGLDRAPPGAFF	TGCGCCAGCAGCTTGGGCCTTGACAGGGCCCCTCCCGGAGCTTTCTTT	many	TRBD1	TRBV5-1	TRBJ1-1
CASSRVTSDTDTQYF	TGCGCCAGCAGCCGAGTGACTAGCGACACAGATACGCAGTATTTT	many	TRBD2	TRBV4-1	TRBJ2-3
CATSDSRGPGGTDTQYF	TGTGCCACCAGTGACTCGAGGGGCCCGGGAGGCACAGATACGCAGTATTTT	few	NA	TRBV24-1	TRBJ2-3
CSVAKGLGEQYF	TGCAGTGTCGCTAAGGGGTTGGGGGAGCAGTACTTC	many	NA	TRBV20-1	TRBJ2-7
CASSPSGGASYTGELFF	TGCGCCAGCAGCCCGTCAGGGGGGGCATCGTACACCGGGGAGCTGTTTTTT	many	NA	TRBV4-3	TRBJ2-2
CASSSGAGERNQPQHF	TGTGCCAGCAGCTCCGGGGCAGGGGAGCGCAATCAGCCCCAGCATTTT	NA	NA	TRBV7-9	TRBJ1-5
CASSPQGTFYEQYF	TGTGCCAGCAGCCCACAGGGTACCTTCTACGAGCAGTACTTC	many	NA	TRBV7-3	TRBJ2-7
CASSLASNTEAFF	TGTGCCAGCAGCTTAGCTTCGAACACTGAAGCTTTCTTT	many	NA	TRBV11-2	TRBJ1-1
CASSAAVQETQYF	TGCGCCAGCAGTGCGGCCGTTCAAGAGACCCAGTACTTC	few	NA	TRBV10-1	TRBJ2-5
CASSQDRQGMYEQYF	TGCGCCAGCAGCCAAGATCGGCAGGGTATGTACGAGCAGTACTTC	many	NA	TRBV4-3	TRBJ2-7
CASSQDFVGQGNSPLHF	TGCGCCAGCAGCCAAGATTTCGTGGGGCAGGGTAATTCACCCCTCCACTTT	NA	NA	TRBV4-3	TRBJ1-6
CASSSSEFRKEQFF	TGTGCCAGCTCGTCGTCAGAATTCAGGAAGGAGCAGTTCTTC	few	NA	TRBV18	TRBJ2-1
CASSLTGALEQYF	TGTGCCAGCAGTCTCACCGGTGCCCTCGAGCAGTACTTC	many	NA	TRBV27	TRBJ2-7
CAISDPGLHQETQYF	TGTGCCATCAGTGACCCGGGGCTCCACCAAGAGACCCAGTACTTC	many	NA	TRBV10-3	TRBJ2-5
CATSGLAGGSDTGELFF	TGTGCCACCAGTGGTTTGGCAGGGGGCAGTGACACCGGGGAGCTGTTTTTT	NA	TRBD1	TRBV24-1	TRBJ2-2
CAWSPGQGFYEQFF	TGTGCCTGGAGCCCGGGACAGGGTTTTTATGAGCAGTTCTTC	many	TRBD1	TRBV30	TRBJ2-1
CASSSWAGPFPLSGANVLTF	TGTGCCAGCAGTAGTTGGGCAGGTCCCTTCCCACTCTCTGGGGCCAACGTCCTGACTTTC	NA	NA	TRBV6-2/TRBV6-3	TRBJ2-6
CASSTIRDRVDGNQPQHF	TGTGCCAGCAGCACCATCAGGGACAGGGTCGATGGAAATCAGCCCCAGCATTTT	NA	TRBD1	TRBV28	TRBJ1-5
CASSRDLGQTFLF	TGTGCCAGCAGCCGGGATCTGGGACAGACTTTTCTCTTT	many	TRBD1	TRBV4-2	TRBJ1-1
CASSYSGGTYGYTF	TGTGCCAGCAGTTACAGCGGGGGCACCTATGGCTACACCTTC	NA	NA	TRBV27	TRBJ1-2
CATDMAGGEQYF	TGTGCCACCGACATGGCCGGGGGGGAGCAGTACTTC	many	TRBD2	TRBV2	TRBJ2-7
CASSLRAGWPNQPQHF	TGTGCCAGCAGCTTGAGGGCAGGGTGGCCCAATCAGCCCCAGCATTTT	many	NA	TRBV5-6	TRBJ1-5
CASSQDARTGRTEAFF	TGCGCCAGCAGCCAAGATGCCCGGACGGGTCGCACTGAAGCTTTCTTT	NA	NA	TRBV4-3	TRBJ1-1
CASSPTGGHEQYF	TGTGCCAGCTCACCAACAGGGGGCCACGAGCAGTACTTC	NA	TRBD1	TRBV18	TRBJ2-7
CASSQEAAGEVRSANYGYTF	TGCGCCAGCAGCCAAGAGGCGGCAGGGGAGGTGCGGTCCGCTAACTATGGCTACACCTTC	few	NA	TRBV4-1	TRBJ1-2
CASSVTSGGAFSNEQFF	TGTGCCAGCAGCGTGACTAGCGGGGGGGCGTTTTCCAATGAGCAGTTCTTC	NA	TRBD2	TRBV6-2/TRBV6-3	TRBJ2-1
CASSSRGRDTQYF	TGTGCCAGCAGCAGCAGGGGGAGAGATACGCAGTATTTT	few	TRBD1	TRBV7-9	TRBJ2-3
CASSSPGRVGFYEQYF	TGTGCCAGCAGTTCCCCGGGGCGAGTAGGTTTCTACGAGCAGTACTTC	many	NA	TRBV27	TRBJ2-7
CASSLGQVGYVNTEAFF	TGTGCCAGCAGCTTGGGCCAGGTGGGGTACGTGAACACTGAAGCTTTCTTT	NA	NA	TRBV5-6	TRBJ1-1
CASSLTANEQFF	TGTGCCAGCAGCTTGACAGCCAATGAGCAGTTCTTC	many	NA	TRBV13	TRBJ2-1
CASSARASGRASYNEQFF	TGTGCCAGCAGTGCCCGCGCTAGCGGGAGGGCTTCGTACAATGAGCAGTTCTTC	few	TRBD2	TRBV2	TRBJ2-1
CASSIGHSNTEAFF	TGTGCCAGTAGTATAGGACATTCGAACACTGAAGCTTTCTTT	NA	NA	TRBV19	TRBJ1-1
CASSIDTAYEQYF	TGTGCCAGTAGTATAGACACAGCCTACGAGCAGTACTTC	NA	NA	TRBV19	TRBJ2-7
CASSLNLGGTEAFF	TGTGCCAGCAGTTTAAATCTGGGGGGAACTGAAGCTTTCTTT	many	NA	TRBV28	TRBJ1-1
CASSPRIKETQYF	TGTGCCAGCAGTCCCAGGATAAAAGAGACCCAGTACTTC	NA	NA	TRBV28	TRBJ2-5
CASSQDHTGLWADEQFF	TGCGCCAGCAGCCAAGATCACACGGGACTCTGGGCCGATGAGCAGTTCTTC	NA	NA	TRBV4-3	TRBJ2-1